One sample yielded the 16 T cell receptor beta chains listed below, sequenced in a study of blood T cell repertoires in COVID-19. The repertoire was sequenced with immunoSEQ multiplex PCR; TCRdb's copy has only in-frame clones and lacks some. The sample records some 260,000 clones, 70% to 90% being singletons. Sample: peripheral blood. These receptor sequences come from a woman under 40 with acute or convalescent COVID-19.

The chain couples TRBV6-6 to TRBJ2-7, with 8 bases lining up with TRBD1. The trim removed 3 bases at V and 3 bases at J, leaving 10 bases unmatched. CDR1 and CDR2 (germline): MNHNY, SVGAGI (reference sequence). The CDR3 runs 16 residues. The CDR3 nucleotides read TGTGCCAGCAGTTATCCAGGGGGCTCTAAACTCTACGAGCAGTACTTC. Protein: CASSYPGGSKLYEQYF.

The rearrangement links TRBV7-9 to TRBJ1-2; D is unresolved. CDR1 is SEHNR, CDR2 FQNEAQ, per germline (reference sequence). V dropped 5 bases and J dropped 1 base, with 14 bases sitting between them. This CDR3 region has 15 residues. CDR3 in amino acids: CASSASEGFNYGYTF. DNA for the CDR3: TGTGCCAGCAGCGCCTCAGAGGGTTTTAACTATGGCTACACCTTC.

The chain is built from TRBV27 and TRBJ1-4; D is uncertain. The germline V gene has CDR1 MNHEY and CDR2 SMNVEV (reference sequence). The CDR3 sequence is 14 residues long. V lost 8 bases and J lost 2, with 12 bases in between. CDR3 DNA sequence: TGTGCCAGCCAAAAACGCGCGACTAATGAAAAACTGTTTTTT. Translated, it gives CASQKRATNEKLFF.

The chain recombines TRBV19 with TRBJ2-1; 7 positions match TRBD1. V shed 7 bases and J 6 bases; nucleotides not matched to a gene: 3. Germline values: CDR1 LNHDA, CDR2 SQIVND (reference sequence). The CDR3 is 12 amino acids. Here the CDR3 reads CASKGQPNEQFF. The CDR3 coding sequence is TGTGCCAGTAAGGGACAGCCCAATGAGCAGTTCTTC.

CDR3 amino acids: CASSITSGIDTQYF. CDR3 bases: TGTGCCAGTAGTATAACGAGCGGGATAGATACGCAGTATTTT. This chain links TRBV19 with TRBJ2-3; 7 bases map to TRBD2. Trimming took 2 bases from V and 5 from J; bases not matched to a gene: 4. Germline CDR1 is LNHDA and CDR2 is SQIVND (reference sequence). The CDR3 has 14 residues.

The genes are TRBV5-1 and TRBJ1-4, with TRBD1 matching over 8 bases. Germline lookup yields CDR1 SGHRS and CDR2 YFSETQ. This CDR3 has 17 residues. V lost 4 bases to trimming and J lost 3 bases; unmatched junction nucleotides: 11. The CDR3 DNA reads as TGCGCCAGCAGCAAAGGGACAGGACCTGCGGCTAATGAAAAACTGTTTTTT. This codes for CASSKGTGPAANEKLFF. The whole variable domain, filled in from reference TRBV5-1 and TRBJ1-4, reads KAGVTQTPRYLIKTRGQQVTLSCSPISGHRSVSWYQQTPGQGLQFLFEYFSETQRNKGNFPGRFSGRQFSNSRSEMNVSTLELGDSALYLCASSKGTGPAANEKLFFGSGTQLSVL.

The J gene is TRBJ1-5, the V gene TRBV29-1; the match to TRBD1 covers 7 bases. CDR3 length: 12 amino acids. Trimming cost V 6 bases and J 4 bases; bases outside gene matches: 3. Germline V lookup: CDR1 SQVTM, CDR2 ANQGSEA. The CDR3 DNA follows: TGCAGCGTAGCGGACAGGAATCAGCCCCAGCATTTT. This translates into CSVADRNQPQHF.

The chain uses TRBV12-3 or TRBV12-4 and TRBJ1-1, with D possibly matching TRBD1 (6 bases). CDR3 length equals 12 residues. V dropped 5 bases and J dropped 11 bases, with 15 bases sitting between them. This CDR3 reads CASSPEQGKAFF. CDR3 bases: TGTGCCAGCAGTCCGGAGCAGGGGAAGGCTTTCTTT.

Details on this clone: Other DNA sequences of this sample code for an identical CDR3. The rearrangement links TRBV5-4 to TRBJ1-2; D not certain. This CDR3 has 13 amino acids. V was pared by 0 bases and J by 3 bases, with 6 bases between. Germline CDR1 reads SGHNT; CDR2 reads YYREEE (reference sequence). The CDR3 DNA follows: TGTGCCAGCAGCTTGGGAGGGTACTATGGCTACACCTTC. It specifies CASSLGGYYGYTF.

The CDR3 nucleotides read TGTGCCAGCAGCCAAAATTGGGCTCGCTCCTACAATGAGCAGTTCTTC. Protein sequence: CASSQNWARSYNEQFF. The V gene is TRBV14, the J gene TRBJ2-1, with unresolved D. Germline lookup yields CDR1 SGHDN and CDR2 FVKESK. The CDR3 is 16 amino acids. The V gene lost 2 bases and the J gene lost 0 bases, with 11 bases spanning the gap.

V and J are TRBV5-6 and TRBJ2-5, with a tentative D call TRBD1 (6 bases). The CDR3 runs 15 residues. Per the germline V gene, CDR1 is SGHDT and CDR2 is YYEEEE. With 5 bases removed from V and 4 bases from J, the gap between germline ends came to 18 bases. The CDR3 nucleotides are TGTGCCAGCAGTCTGGTCAGGGGCGCTTCAGAGACCCAGTACTTC. This encodes CASSLVRGASETQYF.

The J gene is TRBJ1-6, the V gene TRBV3-1 (or the pseudogene TRBV3-2), with D possibly matching TRBD1 (6 bases). This CDR3 spans 15 amino acids. Per germline, CDR1 LGHDT and CDR2 YNNKEL (reference sequence). V was cut by 4 bases and J by 5 bases, with 12 bases left in between. The CDR3 region is CASSRTGQNNSPLHF. CDR3 nucleotide sequence: TGTGCCAGCAGCCGAACAGGGCAGAATAATTCACCCCTCCACTTT.

This chain links TRBV5-4 with TRBJ2-3; 10 nucleotides line up with TRBD2. The CDR3 runs to 15 residues. Germline loops: CDR1 SGHNT, CDR2 YYREEE (reference sequence). The trim removed 4 bases at V and 5 bases at J, leaving 7 bases unmatched. CDR3: CASSKREGQEDTQYF. DNA of the CDR3: TGTGCCAGCAGCAAGCGGGAGGGCCAGGAAGATACGCAGTATTTT.

This chain links TRBV9 with TRBJ1-1; D may be TRBD1 (5 bases). V dropped 0 bases and J dropped 9 bases, with 12 bases sitting between them. The germline V gene has CDR1 SGDLS and CDR2 YYNGEE. The CDR3 spans 13 residues. The CDR3 nucleotides are TGTGCCAGCAGCGTAGTCGGGCAGGGTCAAGCTTTCTTT. Protein: CASSVVGQGQAFF. The variable domain in full, completed from reference TRBV9 and TRBJ1-1, reads DSGVTQTPKHLITATGQRVTLRCSPRSGDLSVYWYQQSLDQGLQFLIQYYNGEERAKGNILERFSAQQFPDLHSELNLSSLELGDSALYFCASSVVGQGQAFFGQGTRLTVV.

The chain is built from TRBV11-2 and TRBJ2-1; TRBD1 is a possible D gene (6 bases). The V end lost 5 bases, the J end lost 6 bases, and 17 bases lay between the germline ends. Germline CDR1 SGHAT, CDR2 FQNNGV. CDR3 length: 15 amino acids. The CDR3 DNA is TGTGCCAGCAGCCGCACTAGGGCACAGGGCAATGAGCAGTTCTTC. This encodes CASSRTRAQGNEQFF. The full variable domain, its missing parts supplied by reference TRBV11-2 and TRBJ2-1, is EAGVAQSPRYKIIEKRQSVAFWCNPISGHATLYWYQQILGQGPKLLIQFQNNGVVDDSQLPKDRFSAERLKGVDSTLKIQPAKLEDSAVYLCASSRTRAQGNEQFFGPGTRLTVL.

V is TRBV19 and J is TRBJ2-2, with 7 bases aligning to TRBD1. Germline V gene sequence: CDR1 LNHDA, CDR2 SQIVND (reference sequence). The V gene end was trimmed by 9 bases and the J gene end by 7 bases; junction bases not matched to a gene: 8. CDR3 length equals 13 residues. The CDR3 bases are TGTGCCAGCGTCCTGACAGGGAGCGGGGAGCTGTTTTTT. Protein sequence: CASVLTGSGELFF.